The entry below describes one TCR beta chain. Sequenced by immunoSEQ multiplex PCR; TCRdb stores in-frame clones only, minus some. The sample has roughly 71,000 clones; 75% to 85% are singletons. This sample was included in a study of OX40 agonist ivuxolimab in advanced cancers. The V end was cut by 1 base, the J end by 6 bases, with 8 bases between. The germline V gene encodes CDR1 SGHDT and CDR2 YYEEEE. The CDR3 contains 13 residues. V and J are TRBV5-6 and TRBJ2-1, with no clear D. The starting material was CD4+ or CD8+ T cells sorted from blood, obtained in a trial of the OX40 agonist ivuxolimab. The source of this sequence is an adult with an advanced solid tumor such as melanoma, head and neck, liver or kidney cancer. CDR3: CASSLISGNEQFF. CDR3 nucleotide sequence: TGTGCCAGCAGCTTGATTTCAGGCAATGAGCAGTTCTTC.